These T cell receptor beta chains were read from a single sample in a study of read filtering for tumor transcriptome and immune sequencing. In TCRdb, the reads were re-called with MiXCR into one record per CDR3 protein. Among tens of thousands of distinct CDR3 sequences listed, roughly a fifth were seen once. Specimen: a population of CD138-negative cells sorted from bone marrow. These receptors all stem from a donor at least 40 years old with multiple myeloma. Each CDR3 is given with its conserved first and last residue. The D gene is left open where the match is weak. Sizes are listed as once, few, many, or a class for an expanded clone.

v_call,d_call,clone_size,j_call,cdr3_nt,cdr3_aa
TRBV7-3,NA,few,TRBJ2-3,TGTGCCAGCAGCCCCGCGGGTAGCGGTGTGGGAGATACGCAGTATTTT,CASSPAGSGVGDTQYF
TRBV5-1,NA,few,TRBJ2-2,TGCGCCAGCAGCTTGGCCGGTGTCAGGGAGACGGCCGGGGAGCTGTTTTTT,CASSLAGVRETAGELFF
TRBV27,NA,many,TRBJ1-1,TGTGCCAGCAGTGCGATCGACAAGACAGAACAAGCTTTCTTT,CASSAIDKTEQAFF
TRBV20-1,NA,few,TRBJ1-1,TGCAGTAGCTCCTACGGTACTGAAGCTTTCTTT,CSSSYGTEAFF
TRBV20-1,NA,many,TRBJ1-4,TGCAGTGCTAGAGGGAGTTTCGCTAATGAAAAACTGTTTTTT,CSARGSFANEKLFF
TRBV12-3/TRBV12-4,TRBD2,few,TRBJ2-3,TGTGCCAGCATACCTAGCGGGGGAGCCACAGATACGCAGTATTTT,CASIPSGGATDTQYF
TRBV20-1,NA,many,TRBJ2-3,TGCAGTGCTAGAGGGATTAGCCGCACAGATACGCAGTATTTT,CSARGISRTDTQYF
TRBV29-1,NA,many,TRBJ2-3,TGCAGCGTTGGGCCCACAGATACGCAGTATTTT,CSVGPTDTQYF
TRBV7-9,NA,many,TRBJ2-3,TGTGCCAGCAGCTATATAGGCACAGATACGCAGTATTTT,CASSYIGTDTQYF
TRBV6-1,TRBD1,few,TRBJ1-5,TGTGCCAGCAGCGGAATTTTCGGGACAGGGATTGGGAATCAGCCCCAGCATTTT,CASSGIFGTGIGNQPQHF
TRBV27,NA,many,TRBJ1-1,TGTGCCAGCAGTTTAGGGGGGATGGCTGAAGCTTTCTTT,CASSLGGMAEAFF
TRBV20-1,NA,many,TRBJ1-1,TGCAGTGCTCACACAGGGAGTGACACTGAAGCTTTCTTT,CSAHTGSDTEAFF
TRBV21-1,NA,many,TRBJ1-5,TGTGCCAGCAGCAAAGAGGAAGACCGGAGAGGCAATCAGCCCCAGCATTTT,CASSKEEDRRGNQPQHF
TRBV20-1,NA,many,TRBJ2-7,TGCAGTGCTATTCTCGCGGGTCGCTACGAGCAGTACTTC,CSAILAGRYEQYF
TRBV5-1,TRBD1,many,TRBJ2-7,TGCGCCAGCAGCTTGGGACAGGGAAACGAGCAGTACTTC,CASSLGQGNEQYF
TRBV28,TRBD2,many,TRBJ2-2,TGTGCCAGCAAGAGGACTAGCAGTACCGGGGAGCTGTTTTTT,CASKRTSSTGELFF
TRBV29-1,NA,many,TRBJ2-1,TGCAGTTACAGTCGGTACGGCAATGAGCAGTTCTTC,CSYSRYGNEQFF